The T cell receptor beta chain described here comes from a study of CD8 T cells in ankylosing spondylitis. The study, taken as a whole, reports: Previously reported in reactive arthritis synovial fluid and blood were some of the motif variants. Blood of patients with ankylosing spondylitis appeared to be characterized by a TCR beta motif of 8 or 9 highly homologous variants. The study looked at matched synovial fluid samples from ankylosing spondylitis patients. Disease-linked clones were reported to be significantly enriched there.

Scientists made TCR beta libraries using quantitative 5'-RACE with molecular barcodes. TCRdb processed the 5' RACE reads anew with MiXCR; each CDR3 protein has one entry. This sample has about 360,000 distinct CDR3 sequences, with about 20% found just once. Trimming left V 5 bases short and J 4 bases short, with 9 bases between. CDR3 size: 12 residues. This clonotype was observed at least ten times. Its antigen is still unknown. The TCR was taken from a male donor with ankylosing spondylitis or in good health (not recorded which). The chain recombines TRBV12-3 or TRBV12-4 with TRBJ2-7; unclear D gene. Sequencing was performed on blood, either unsorted or a sorted T cell fraction (not recorded which). CDR3 nucleotide sequence: TGTGCCAGCAGTCCCGCCCTTTACGAGCAGTACTTC. This codes for CASSPALYEQYF.